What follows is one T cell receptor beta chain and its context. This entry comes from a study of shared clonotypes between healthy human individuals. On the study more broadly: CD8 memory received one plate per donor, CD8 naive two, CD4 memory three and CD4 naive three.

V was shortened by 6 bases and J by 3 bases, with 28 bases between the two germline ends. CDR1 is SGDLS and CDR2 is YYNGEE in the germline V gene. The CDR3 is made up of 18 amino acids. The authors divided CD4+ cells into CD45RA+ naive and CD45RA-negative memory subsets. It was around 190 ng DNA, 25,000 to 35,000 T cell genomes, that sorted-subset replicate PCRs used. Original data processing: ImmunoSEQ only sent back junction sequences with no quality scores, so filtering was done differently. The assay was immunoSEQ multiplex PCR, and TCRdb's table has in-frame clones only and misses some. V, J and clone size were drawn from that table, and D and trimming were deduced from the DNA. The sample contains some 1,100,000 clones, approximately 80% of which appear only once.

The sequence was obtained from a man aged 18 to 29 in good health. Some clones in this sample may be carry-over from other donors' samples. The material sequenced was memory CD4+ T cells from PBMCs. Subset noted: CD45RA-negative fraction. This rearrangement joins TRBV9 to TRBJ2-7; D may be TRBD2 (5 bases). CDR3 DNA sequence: TGTGCCAGCACCTTCCCCCCCAAGCGGCCCCGACTGAACTACGAGCAGTACTTC. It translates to CASTFPPKRPRLNYEQYF.